This T cell receptor beta chain appears in the sequencing data of a study of cytotoxic CD8 clonotypes in ibrutinib-treated CLL. Study-wide background: Partial responders about 25, complete 2; about twelve progressed and 14 stayed in remission by median approximately 64 months. On average, each sample had 255,043 productive templates and 96,000 or so productive rearrangements. The response samples were taken once patients had been treated for a median of about 12 months, range 6 to 36.

The table came from immunoSEQ multiplex PCR; TCRdb's copy has only in-frame clones and leaves some out. Of some 46,000 clones listed, more than 60% are singletons. Study conclusions and caveats: Collection times varied between progressing and sustained-remission patients.

A word on this clone: Its antigen is undetermined.

This CDR3 has 15 residues. V shed 3 bases and J shed 1 base, with 12 bases lying between them. Germline lookup yields CDR1 MNHNS and CDR2 SASEGT. The chain joins TRBV6-1 to TRBJ1-1; D remains unclear. The source is a human donor with chronic lymphocytic leukemia. This sample comprised PBMCs, obtained after 12 months of ibrutinib treatment. CDR3 in DNA: TGTGCCAGCAGTGACTTACAGTGGAAGAACACTGAAGCTTTCTTT. This sequence encodes CASSDLQWKNTEAFF.